A selection of T cell receptor beta chains follows, all from one sample in a study of cytomegalovirus exposure and HLA in healthy donors. Produced via immunoSEQ multiplex PCR; TCRdb's table is partial and in-frame only. The data show around 120,000 clones, roughly two thirds seen once. The sequenced sample was PBMCs. The source is a man aged 25-40 years in good health and CMV-seropositive. The CDR3 runs from the conserved cysteine through the conserved F or W. The D gene is left open where the match is weak. Size values are once, few and many counts, or a class for expanded clones, and some rows have none.

>TRBJ1-5|TRBD1|TRBV5-5|-
TGTGCCAGCAGCCGGGAGGGGGGACAGGGTGAGGGTCAGCCCCAGCATTTT
CASSREGGQGEGQPQHF
>TRBJ2-3|-|TRBV5-4|-
TGTGCCAGCAACCCGGGTAACGAGCCAGATACGCAGTATTTT
CASNPGNEPDTQYF
>TRBJ2-5|TRBD1|TRBV28|once
TGTGCCAGCTGGTCCCCAAGGGGGCAGCGGCAGTACTTC
CASWSPRGQRQYF
>TRBJ1-2|TRBD1|TRBV10-3|few
TGTGCCATCAGAAAAGGACAGGAGTACTATGGCTACACCTTC
CAIRKGQEYYGYTF
>TRBJ2-3|TRBD2|TRBV5-1|-
TGCGCCAGCGTCCCACTAGCGGGCACAGATACGCAGTATTTT
CASVPLAGTDTQYF
>TRBJ1-3|-|TRBV7-9|-
TGTGCCAGCAGGACAGATACCTCTGGAAACACCATATATTTT
CASRTDTSGNTIYF
>TRBJ2-4|TRBD1|TRBV27|-
TGTGCCAGCAGTTGGGACAGGGCTCAAGCCAAAAACATTCAGTACTTC
CASSWDRAQAKNIQYF
>TRBJ2-7|TRBD1|TRBV15|-
TGTGCCACCAGCGACAGGGCGTCCTACGAGCAGTACTTC
CATSDRASYEQYF
>TRBJ2-7|-|TRBV28|-
TGTGCCAGCAGTTTATTAGGGACTCGGAGCTACGAGCAGTACTTC
CASSLLGTRSYEQYF
>TRBJ2-1|TRBD2|TRBV5-1|-
TGCGCCAGCACGCACACGGGAGGGGAGGGTAGTGAGCAGTTCTTC
CASTHTGGEGSEQFF
>TRBJ2-5|TRBD2|TRBV7-9|few
TGTGCCAGCAGCCCATGGGAGGGGAGGGAGACCCAGTACTTC
CASSPWEGRETQYF
>TRBJ1-1|TRBD1|TRBV25-1|few
TGTGCCAGCAGTGAAACCGGGACAGGTCTCTTGAACACTGAAGCTTTCTTT
CASSETGTGLLNTEAFF
>TRBJ2-5|-|TRBV4-3|-
TGCGCCAGCAGCCAAGAGATCAGCGGCCAAGAGACCCAGTACTTC
CASSQEISGQETQYF
>TRBJ1-5|-|TRBV2|-
TGTGCCAGCAGTGAGAACACCCTCCAGCATTTT
CASSENTLQHF
>TRBJ2-7|TRBD1|TRBV5-4|-
TGTGCCAGCAGGACAGGGGGAAACGAGCAGTACTTC
CASRTGGNEQYF
>TRBJ1-5|-|TRBV10-3|-
TGTGCCATCAGTGGGATACCGGGACATCTAAATAGCAATCAGCCCCAGCATTTT
CAISGIPGHLNSNQPQHF
>TRBJ1-5|-|TRBV9|few
TGTGCCAGCAGCGTAGCCAGGAACAATAGCAATCAGCCCCAGCATTTT
CASSVARNNSNQPQHF
>TRBJ1-5|TRBD1|TRBV19|-
TGTGCCAGTAGTAGCCCGACAGGGGTTCGCCAGCCCCAGCATTTT
CASSSPTGVRQPQHF
>TRBJ2-2|TRBD2|TRBV9|few
TGTGCCAGCAGCGTAAGAGCGGGAAACACCGGGGAGCTGTTTTTT
CASSVRAGNTGELFF
>TRBJ1-2|TRBD1|TRBV9|-
TGTGCCAGCAGCGGGGGGACAGGGAACTATGGCTACACCTTC
CASSGGTGNYGYTF
>TRBJ1-1|TRBD1|TRBV11-2|once
TGTGCCAGCAGCTTAGCAGGGGGTACTGTTGAAGCTTTCTTT
CASSLAGGTVEAFF
>TRBJ2-1|-|TRBV7-3|once
TGTGCCAGCAGCTTAAAGGCCCTCGGGGTGAACAATGAGCAGTTCTTC
CASSLKALGVNNEQFF
>TRBJ2-6|-|TRBV7-9|few
TGTGCCAGCAGCGTTGACAGGACGCTTTTCTCTGGGGCCAACGTCCTGACTTTC
CASSVDRTLFSGANVLTF
>TRBJ2-1|-|TRBV11-2|few
TGTGCCAGCAGCTTCAGCGGTTTTACCTACAATGAGCAGTTCTTC
CASSFSGFTYNEQFF
>TRBJ2-5|-|TRBV5-1|-
TGCGCCAGCAGCTTGGTGGAGGGACGGGAGGAGACCCAGTACTTC
CASSLVEGREETQYF
>TRBJ2-1|TRBD1|TRBV7-9|-
TGTGCCAGCAGCCCACCCACAGGACAGGTCAACTACAATGAGCAGTTCTTC
CASSPPTGQVNYNEQFF